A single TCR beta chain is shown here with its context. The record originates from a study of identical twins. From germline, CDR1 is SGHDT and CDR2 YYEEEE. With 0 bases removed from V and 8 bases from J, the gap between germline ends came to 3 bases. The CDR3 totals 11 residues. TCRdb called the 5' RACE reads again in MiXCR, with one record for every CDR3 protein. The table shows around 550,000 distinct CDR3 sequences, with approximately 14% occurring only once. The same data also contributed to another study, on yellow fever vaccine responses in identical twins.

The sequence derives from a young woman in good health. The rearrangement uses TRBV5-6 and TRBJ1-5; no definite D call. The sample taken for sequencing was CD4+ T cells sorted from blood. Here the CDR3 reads CASSLVEPQHF. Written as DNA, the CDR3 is TGTGCCAGCAGCTTGGTGGAGCCCCAGCATTTT.